Each of the 9 T cell receptor beta chains below was sequenced from the same sample in a study of cytomegalovirus exposure and HLA in healthy donors. Sequencing used immunoSEQ multiplex PCR; TCRdb keeps in-frame clones, though not all of them. The sample has more than 80,000 clones, 96% seen once. The sample consisted of PBMCs. The receptors were gathered from a woman between 18 and 29 years old in good health and CMV-seronegative.

CDR3 in DNA: TGCGCCAGCAGTGGGGGCAGCTCCTACGAGCAGTACTTC. Translated, it gives CASSGGSSYEQYF. V gene TRBV10-2 combines with J gene TRBJ2-7; D possibly corresponds to TRBD1 (5 bases). Between the trimmed V and J ends, which lost 4 bases and 0 bases, there was a span of 7 bases. This CDR3 has 13 residues. The V gene's germline CDR1 is WSHSY and CDR2 SAAADI.

The chain couples TRBV14 to TRBJ2-1, with D perhaps TRBD2 (6 bases). V dropped 0 bases and J dropped 10 bases, with 7 bases sitting between them. Germline V lookup: CDR1 SGHDN, CDR2 FVKESK. CDR3 size: 12 residues. The CDR3 loop is CASSQEGREQFF. CDR3 sequence (DNA): TGTGCCAGCAGCCAAGAGGGGAGGGAGCAGTTCTTC.

The rearrangement links TRBV6-5 to TRBJ2-7; TRBD2 matches 9 bases. The CDR3 covers 16 residues. Germline lookup yields CDR1 MNHEY and CDR2 SVGAGI. The J segment lost 5 bases and the V segment lost 1 base, leaving 9 bases of the junction unmatched. This CDR3 reads CASSYYGSGRVHEQYF. The CDR3 DNA reads TGTGCCAGCAGTTACTACGGTAGCGGGAGAGTCCACGAGCAGTACTTC.

The chain combines TRBV18 with TRBJ2-1; tentative D call: TRBD1 (6 bases). In germline, CDR1 is KGHSH, CDR2 LQKENI. CDR3 length: 15 residues. Between the trimmed V and J ends, which lost 2 bases and 3 bases, there was a span of 11 bases. CDR3 in amino acids: CASSPTGQFYNEQFF. DNA for the CDR3: TGTGCCAGCTCACCAACAGGACAGTTCTACAATGAGCAGTTCTTC.

V usage is TRBV11-1 and J usage is TRBJ1-1, with D unresolved. Trimming left V 2 bases short and J 1 base short, with 11 bases between. This CDR3 comprises 15 residues. Germline V CDR1 and CDR2: SGHAT, FQDESV (reference sequence). CDR3 loop: CASSLFLPGNTEAFF. In DNA form, the CDR3 reads TGTGCCAGCAGCTTATTTCTACCCGGGAACACTGAAGCTTTCTTT.

The rearrangement uses TRBV7-2 and TRBJ2-2, with 15 bases fitting TRBD2. Per the germline V gene, CDR1 is SGHTA and CDR2 is FQGNSA. CDR3 length: 19 amino acids. After removal of 4 bases from V and 0 bases from J, the junction contained 6 bases not matched to a gene. The CDR3 reads CASSSGLAGGTPNTGELFF. The CDR3, as DNA: TGTGCCAGCAGCTCAGGACTAGCGGGAGGGACCCCGAACACCGGGGAGCTGTTTTTT.

The chain links TRBV29-1 to TRBJ1-1, with 7 bases identical to TRBD1. J gave up 6 bases and V 6 bases, and 16 bases lay outside the gene matches. The CDR3 contains 15 residues. Germline loops: CDR1 SQVTM, CDR2 ANQGSEA. The CDR3 DNA is TGCAGCGTAGATAACCCGACAGGGTATAACGCTGAAGCTTTCTTT. This translates into CSVDNPTGYNAEAFF.

This chain connects TRBV5-5 to TRBJ2-7; 8 nucleotides agree with TRBD1. The germline gives CDR1 SGHKS, CDR2 YYEKEE (reference sequence). The CDR3 contains 16 residues. With V trimmed by 2 bases and J by 3 bases, 10 bases remained unmatched. CDR3 region: CASSLARPGQGYEQYF. CDR3 DNA: TGTGCCAGCAGCTTAGCTAGACCAGGACAGGGCTACGAGCAGTACTTC.

The rearrangement links TRBV5-4 to TRBJ2-1, with D maybe TRBD1 (6 bases). The germline V gene has CDR1 SGHNT and CDR2 YYREEE (reference sequence). V was pared by 0 bases and J by 6 bases, with 13 bases between. The CDR3 loop spans 15 amino acids. CDR3 sequence reads: CASSLGDRIINEQFF. Here the CDR3 DNA reads TGTGCCAGCAGCTTGGGAGACAGGATCATCAATGAGCAGTTCTTC.